This TCR beta chain was found in a study of CD8+CD57+ T cells in acquired aplastic anemia. Whole-study findings and limits: A set of roughly 27 CD8+ CDR3 sequences was shared between patients and controls, and these sequences appeared highly expressed in patients. The CD8+ Simpson's diversity of patients and controls was not significantly different.

Genomic DNA constituted the template upon which TCR beta VDJ and CDR3 profiling was performed. TCRdb recomputed calls from the reads with MiXCR, one row per CDR3 protein. Of about 160,000 distinct CDR3 sequences detected, approximately 44% appear once; the ten largest clones hold 2.5% to 3.5%. The CDR3 has 15 amino acids. V was shortened by 6 bases and J by 3 bases, with 18 bases between the two germline ends. CDR1 and CDR2 from the germline V gene are SQVTM and ANQGSEA. Turning to this clonotype: The antigen is undetermined.

Patients chosen for sequencing had shown CD8+CD57+ cell expansion by flow cytometry. The patients all had a severe acquired aplastic anemia diagnosis. The study sampled blood from patients who had received no therapy. The TCR originated in a human donor with aplastic anemia. Input material: sorted CD4+, CD8+, or CD8+CD57+ T cells (not recorded which) from PBMCs. The genes are TRBV29-1 and TRBJ1-5; tentatively, D is TRBD1 (6 bases). CDR3 nucleotide sequence: TGCAGCGTCGATGGGGAACAGGGTCCCAATCAGCCCCAGCATTTT. Amino acid sequence: CSVDGEQGPNQPQHF. The whole variable domain, filled in from reference TRBV29-1 and TRBJ1-5, reads SAVISQKPSRDICQRGTSLTIQCQVDSQVTMMFWYRQQPGQSLTLIATANQGSEATYESGFVIDKFPISRPNLTFSTLTVSNMSPEDSSIYLCSVDGEQGPNQPQHFGDGTRLSIL.